The entry below gives a single TCR beta chain sequence along with its context. Its target antigen remains unknown. The record has no base qualities; no much larger clone is one base away. Spanning cysteine to phenylalanine, the CDR3 consists of 16 amino acids. Kept here is only the CDR3 DNA, which spans 48 bases and is read in frame from base 1. The germline V gene supplies CDR1 SGHRS and CDR2 YFSETQ. The junction carries 18 bases between V and J, which are trimmed by 4 bases and 4 bases respectively. The data were obtained in a study of PD-L1 blockade in urothelial cancer (dated by TCRdb to 2016 to 2017). At the level of the whole study: Every patient began therapy in 2014 and was given atezolizumab 1,200 mg intravenously every 3 weeks. Progression-free survival longer than 6 months counted as durable clinical benefit, and TCR features were additionally tested against both progression-free and overall survival. Blood samples gave a median of around 140,000 T cells and some 83,000 unique TCRs, with a median clonality of approximately 0.08. Pretreatment tumor samples, along with matched peripheral blood collected serially before and after atezolizumab treatment, underwent TCR sequencing. Patients had an ECOG performance status of 0 or 1 and had received between 0 and 3 prior chemotherapy regimens. The study, an exploratory multi-omic analysis, examined somatic, immune and clinical correlates of response to PD-L1 blockade with atezolizumab in urothelial cancer. About nine tenths of the roughly 30 patients were males with bladder-origin urothelial cancer, and about 60% of the roughly 29 reported a prior smoking history. Blood samples were analyzed at 3 weeks after treatment start (second dose) and at 6 weeks after treatment start. Whole exome sequencing and RNA sequencing of pretreatment tumors were performed alongside TCR sequencing in the same patients. Pretreatment blood TCR-seq was available for 30 or so patients, at least one posttreatment blood collection was obtained for approximately 24 patients, and tumor TCR-seq was available for approximately 24 patients. Fewer than ten patients achieved durable clinical benefit and around 19 did not.

On the study overall, not on this receptor specifically: At 3 weeks after the start of treatment, tumor-associated TCR clones in peripheral blood had expanded more in patients with durable benefit (n ≈ 24, p = 0.022). Because the sample size was small (n ≈ 30) and many exploratory analyses were performed, the results are intended to be hypothesis-generating. Improved progression-free and overall survival was found to be associated with pretreatment peripheral blood TCR clonality below the median.

To estimate absolute template abundance from read counts, synthetic TCR analog templates were spiked into each PCR. TCRbeta CDR3 regions were amplified from genomic DNA with bias-controlled V and J gene primers using the immunoSEQ assay. Sequencing of rearranged TCRbeta segments was done at approximately 20X coverage. The original methods were these. Sequencing errors were corrected by clustering and CDR3s were annotated against IMGT to assign V, D and J genes. Out-of-frame and stop-codon sequences were excluded, and only productive TCRbeta rearrangements were used in downstream analyses. To compute clonality, Shannon entropy was normalized by the log of the number of unique productive sequences and then subtracted from one. Clones differing between time points or between blood and tumor were identified by Fisher's exact test with Benjamini-Hochberg correction at adjusted p below 0.01. Drawn from immuneACCESS, this table holds only the in-frame rearrangements with V and J called that TCRdb kept. Clones are partly lost; checked studies trace under half to an unresolved V gene and leave the rest unexplained. The V and J calls and clone size come from that table; D and trimming were worked out from the DNA. The sample table lists roughly 45,000 clones, 80% to 90% of them with a count of one. Roughly 16% of the sample rests with the top ten.

This sample's time point label indicates: peripheral blood 6 weeks after treatment start. The cohort included 25 to 30 patients with locally advanced or metastatic urothelial carcinoma who were treated at Memorial Sloan Kettering on a trial protocol. Peripheral blood mononuclear cells were collected pretreatment and during treatment, with between 1 and 8 total time points per patient. The Qiagen DNeasy Blood extraction kit was used to purify genomic DNA from total PBMCs and tumor samples. Collected pretreatment and during treatment, PBMCs were isolated and stored as previously described. This TCR derives from a man between 60 and 75 years old with urothelial cancer. The V gene is TRBV5-1 and the J gene is TRBJ1-3; perhaps TRBD1 is the D gene, with 6 bases matching. Sequencing was performed on PBMCs, taken around atezolizumab (anti-PD-L1) treatment. The DNA reads as follows: TGCGCCAGCAGCCCACAACTAACAGGGAACGGAAACACCATATATTTT. This is translated as CASSPQLTGNGNTIYF. When the CDR3 is completed using the reference TRBV5-1 and TRBJ1-3 genes on either side, the full variable domain is KAGVTQTPRYLIKTRGQQVTLSCSPISGHRSVSWYQQTPGQGLQFLFEYFSETQRNKGNFPGRFSGRQFSNSRSEMNVSTLELGDSALYLCASSPQLTGNGNTIYFGEGSWLTVV.